The 32 T cell receptor beta chains below were found in one sample sequenced in a study of blood T cell repertoires in COVID-19. The table came from immunoSEQ multiplex PCR; TCRdb's copy has only in-frame clones and leaves some out. Counted here are roughly 240,000 clones, approximately 80% occurring once; the ten biggest clones make up about 2.3%. The sample consisted of peripheral blood. These receptors all come from a man between 40 and 49 years old who had recovered from COVID-19.

The count of this clone is one. This rearrangement joins TRBV2 to TRBJ1-6; D not certain. Trimming stripped 7 bases from V and 0 bases from J, with 10 bases between. CDR1 SNHLY and CDR2 FYNNEI come from the germline V gene. The CDR3 is 15 residues long. The DNA of the CDR3 is TGTGCCAGCAATACAGAGGGCTCCTATAATTCACCCCTCCACTTT. This translates into CASNTEGSYNSPLHF.

This chain uses TRBV10-2 with TRBJ2-2; D unclear. This CDR3 is 12 amino acids long. The germline CDR1 and CDR2 sequences are WSHSY and SAAADI. V gave up 3 bases and J gave up 7 bases, with 6 bases separating them. The CDR3: CASSDYGGELFF. The CDR3 bases are TGCGCCAGCAGTGACTACGGCGGGGAGCTGTTTTTT.

This clone was counted once. V is TRBV19 and J is TRBJ2-1; 13 bases fit TRBD2. V shed 4 bases and J 2 bases; nucleotides not matched to a gene: 2. Germline CDR1 is LNHDA and CDR2 is SQIVND (reference sequence). The CDR3 consists of 16 residues. The CDR3: CASSTTSGGAYNEQFF. Here the CDR3 DNA reads TGTGCCAGTAGTACAACTAGCGGGGGGGCCTACAATGAGCAGTTCTTC.

This clone has just one count. The chain carries TRBV19 and TRBJ1-5; D remains unclear. From germline, CDR1 is LNHDA and CDR2 SQIVND (reference sequence). The CDR3 covers 14 residues. V lost 0 bases and J 5 bases, leaving 8 bases between the germline ends. The CDR3: CASSIDPSYQPQHF. CDR3 DNA sequence: TGTGCCAGTAGTATAGACCCCTCCTATCAGCCCCAGCATTTT. The variable domain in full, with the rest retrieved from reference TRBV19 and TRBJ1-5, is DGGITQSPKYLFRKEGQNVTLSCEQNLNHDAMYWYRQDPGQGLRLIYYSQIVNDFQKGDIAEGYSVSREKKESFPLTVTSAQKNPTAFYLCASSIDPSYQPQHFGDGTRLSIL.

This chain links TRBV27 with TRBJ2-7, with unresolved D. The CDR3 runs to 13 residues. In germline, CDR1 is MNHEY, CDR2 SMNVEV (reference sequence). With 5 bases removed from V and 8 bases from J, the gap between germline ends came to 16 bases. CDR3: CASSPTPPTQQYF. The DNA for the CDR3 is TGTGCCAGCAGTCCCACCCCCCCTACTCAGCAGTACTTC.

The chain links TRBV18 to TRBJ1-6; D ambiguous. Trimming pared 3 bases from V and 7 bases from J, leaving 16 bases between. This CDR3 has 16 residues. In germline, CDR1 is KGHSH, CDR2 LQKENI. CDR3 sequence reads: CASSPGGGGQNSPLHF. The CDR3 DNA reads as TGTGCCAGCTCACCGGGAGGCGGCGGTCAAAATTCACCCCTCCACTTT.

This clone has only a few counts. This rearrangement joins TRBV12-3 or TRBV12-4 to TRBJ2-5; D ambiguous. V lost 1 base and J 9 bases, leaving 9 bases between the germline ends. The CDR3 runs 12 residues. The DNA for the CDR3 is TGTGCCAGCAGTTTAGTCGAGCAAGCCCAGTACTTC. It encodes CASSLVEQAQYF.

The chain joins TRBV3-1 (or the pseudogene TRBV3-2) to TRBJ2-5, with 9 positions matching TRBD2. Germline V gene data show CDR1 as LGHDT and CDR2 as YNNKEL (reference sequence). V gave up 2 bases and J gave up 0 bases; unmatched junction bases: 4. The CDR3 has 16 amino acids. The CDR3 DNA reads as TGTGCCAGCAGCCAATCCCTAGCGGGGTACCAAGAGACCCAGTACTTC. This sequence encodes CASSQSLAGYQETQYF.

The chain couples TRBV12-3 or TRBV12-4 to TRBJ1-2; D is possibly TRBD1 (6 bases). Trimming shortened V by 6 bases and J by 7 bases, and 15 bases separated the two germline ends. The CDR3 has 13 amino acids. CDR3 DNA: TGTGCCAGCAGCCACGGGGGGGCTCTTGGCTACACCTTC. This encodes CASSHGGALGYTF.

The CDR3 DNA reads as TGTGCCAGCAGCCAATCAGCAGGGAACTATGGCTACACCTTC. Residues: CASSQSAGNYGYTF. The chain is built from TRBV16 and TRBJ1-2, with D possibly being TRBD1 (5 bases). This CDR3 is 14 amino acids long. CDR1 is KGHSY and CDR2 is FQNENV in the germline V gene. Trimming stripped 0 bases from V and 2 bases from J, with 7 bases between. The whole variable domain, filled in from reference TRBV16 and TRBJ1-2, reads GEEVAQTPKHLVRGEGQKAKLYCAPIKGHSYVFWYQQVLKNEFKFLISFQNENVFDETGMPKERFSAKCLPNSPCSLEIQATKLEDSAVYFCASSQSAGNYGYTFGSGTRLTVV.

This rearrangement joins TRBV5-1 to TRBJ1-3, with 9 bases lining up with TRBD1. The CDR3 totals 18 residues. The V gene's germline CDR1 is SGHRS and CDR2 YFSETQ. The J segment lost 0 bases and the V segment lost 3 bases, leaving 10 bases of the junction unmatched. CDR3 in DNA: TGCGCCAGCAGCTCGACAGGGGGAAGTCCGTTCTCTGGAAACACCATATATTTT. Its protein product is CASSSTGGSPFSGNTIYF. The whole variable domain, remainder taken from reference TRBV5-1 and TRBJ1-3, is KAGVTQTPRYLIKTRGQQVTLSCSPISGHRSVSWYQQTPGQGLQFLFEYFSETQRNKGNFPGRFSGRQFSNSRSEMNVSTLELGDSALYLCASSSTGGSPFSGNTIYFGEGSWLTVV.

The V call is TRBV7-2, the J call TRBJ2-7; possible D gene TRBD1, 5 bases. The V gene lost 6 bases and the J gene lost 3 bases, with 15 bases spanning the gap. The CDR3 sequence is 14 residues long. Germline CDR1 reads SGHTA; CDR2 reads FQGNSA. CDR3: CASSTIPGFYEQYF. Written as DNA, the CDR3 is TGTGCCAGCAGTACTATACCAGGGTTCTACGAGCAGTACTTC.

The CDR3 loop reads CASSSYGIAEYHSSYEQYF. CDR3 DNA sequence: TGTGCCAGCAGCTCCTATGGGATAGCGGAGTACCATAGCTCCTACGAGCAGTACTTC. The V gene is TRBV11-2, the J gene TRBJ2-7; D may be TRBD2 (6 bases). Germline CDR1 is SGHAT and CDR2 is FQNNGV. The V gene lost 4 bases and the J gene lost 0 bases, with 25 bases spanning the gap. The CDR3 consists of 19 residues.

This chain joins TRBV5-6 and TRBJ2-1, with TRBD2 matching over 14 bases. With 3 bases clipped from V and 13 bases from J, the junction kept 3 bases outside the gene matches. The CDR3 runs to 13 residues. Germline CDR1 reads SGHDT; CDR2 reads YYEEEE. The CDR3 loop is CASSWGLAGDQFF. CDR3 nucleotide sequence: TGTGCCAGCAGCTGGGGACTAGCGGGGGACCAGTTCTTC.

The rearrangement links TRBV4-3 to TRBJ1-3, with no clear D. Germline V gene sequence: CDR1 LGHNA, CDR2 YSLEER. Trimming removed 2 bases at V and 4 bases at J, with 6 bases between. The CDR3 is made up of 13 amino acids. CDR3 region: CASSQQSGNTIYF. In DNA, the CDR3 is TGCGCCAGCAGCCAACAAAGCGGAAACACCATATATTTT.

Concerning this clone itself: One end of the junction varies from germline; a read error may be responsible. This chain connects TRBV7-2 to TRBJ2-7; the match to TRBD2 covers 7 bases. This CDR3 contains 18 residues. Germline CDR1 and CDR2: SGHTA and FQGNSA. The CDR3 reads CASSSTGVGWEGSHEQYF. The DNA for the CDR3 is TGTGCCAGCAGCTCAACGGGCGTCGGGTGGGAGGGCTCCCACGAGCAGTACTTC.

The V gene is TRBV30, the J gene TRBJ2-5; D uncertain. The germline V and J ends were trimmed by 1 base and 5 bases, with 5 bases remaining between them. Per the germline V gene, CDR1 is GTSNPN and CDR2 is SVGIG (reference sequence). The CDR3 is 11 amino acids. CDR3 sequence: CAWSAGETQYF. Here the CDR3 DNA reads TGTGCCTGGAGTGCCGGGGAGACCCAGTACTTC.

The V gene is TRBV5-1, the J gene TRBJ1-1; D gene unclear. CDR1 SGHRS and CDR2 YFSETQ come from the germline V gene. The CDR3 is 14 residues long. V was clipped by 0 bases and J by 1 base, with 7 bases between them. This chain's CDR3 is CASSLVVGNTEAFF. CDR3 DNA: TGCGCCAGCAGCTTGGTTGTCGGGAACACTGAAGCTTTCTTT.

The genes are TRBV18 and TRBJ1-5; D remains ambiguous. This CDR3 contains 13 residues. The V end lost 3 bases, the J end lost 7 bases, and 10 bases lay between the germline ends. Germline-derived CDR1 and CDR2 are KGHSH and LQKENI. CDR3 sequence (DNA): TGTGCCAGCTCACCGATCCCGCGGCAGCCCCAGCATTTT. Its protein product is CASSPIPRQPQHF.

This clone appeared a few times. CDR3 coding DNA: TGTGCCAGCAGTGAAACGTGGATAGCTAGCTACGAGCAGTACTTC. As protein: CASSETWIASYEQYF. V is TRBV2 and J is TRBJ2-7; D is unclear. Trimming removed 2 bases from V and 3 bases from J, with 14 bases in between. Germline-derived CDR1 and CDR2 are SNHLY and FYNNEI. This CDR3 is 15 amino acids long.

The V gene is TRBV7-8, the J gene TRBJ2-1, with TRBD2 identical over 9 bases. The CDR3 is made up of 14 amino acids. Per the germline V gene, CDR1 is SGHVS and CDR2 is FQNEAQ. V was clipped by 0 bases and J by 6 bases; unmatched bases: 0. CDR3 bases: TGTGCCAGCAGCTTAGCGGGACTAGCCAATGAGCAGTTCTTC. Translated: CASSLAGLANEQFF.

This chain links TRBV4-3 with TRBJ1-2; 9 nucleotides agree with TRBD1. The CDR3 is 14 amino acids. CDR1 is LGHNA, CDR2 YSLEER, per germline. V lost 4 bases, J lost 2 bases, and 2 bases stayed unmatched. In nucleotides, the CDR3 is TGCGCCAGCAGCCCCGGGACAGGGAACTATGGCTACACCTTC. It translates to CASSPGTGNYGYTF.

The J gene is TRBJ1-2, the V gene TRBV2, with D perhaps TRBD1 (5 bases). The CDR3 runs to 15 residues. Trimming left V 3 bases short and J 2 bases short, with 13 bases between. Germline V gives CDR1 SNHLY, CDR2 FYNNEI. The CDR3 DNA sequence: TGTGCCAGCAGTGACTACGGGGGGTTGAACTATGGCTACACCTTC. This sequence encodes CASSDYGGLNYGYTF.

The chain couples TRBV30 to TRBJ1-2, with D perhaps TRBD1 (6 bases). Germline-derived CDR1 and CDR2 are GTSNPN and SVGIG (reference sequence). Deletions cut 2 bases from V and 10 bases from J, with 20 bases between. The CDR3 is made up of 14 amino acids. CDR3 amino acids: CAWSLQQGTLAYTF. The CDR3, as DNA: TGTGCCTGGAGTCTCCAACAGGGTACTCTCGCCTACACCTTC.

Comments on this clone: Additional DNA sequences in this sample encode the identical CDR3. The V call is TRBV12-3 or TRBV12-4, the J call TRBJ1-2; no reliable D call. There are 13 residues in the CDR3. Between the trimmed V and J ends, which lost 3 bases and 4 bases, there was a span of 9 bases. CDR3 residues: CASSFEGLYGYTF. CDR3 DNA sequence: TGTGCCAGCAGTTTTGAGGGCCTCTATGGCTACACCTTC.

Points on this clone: Relative to the germline gene, one junction end is altered; a read error may explain this. CDR3 residues: CASSQDIGAAPSF. The CDR3 DNA reads TGTGCCAGCAGCCAAGATATAGGAGCGGCGCCGTCCTTC. The chain combines TRBV3-1 (or the pseudogene TRBV3-2) with TRBJ2-7; a weak D match, TRBD2 (5 bases). The germline CDR1 and CDR2 sequences are LGHDT and YNNKEL (reference sequence). This CDR3 is built from 13 residues.

This clone occurred once. The chain is built from TRBV9 and TRBJ2-1; D uncertain. Germline CDR1 SGDLS, CDR2 YYNGEE. The CDR3 contains 11 residues. Trimming left V 0 bases short and J 9 bases short, with 4 bases between. CDR3 residues: CASSVGLEQFF. CDR3 DNA: TGTGCCAGCAGCGTAGGTCTTGAGCAGTTCTTC.

The CDR3 loop is CASRISGQGARRNTEAFF. For the CDR3, the DNA is TGTGCCAGCAGGATATCGGGACAGGGGGCGCGGAGGAACACTGAAGCTTTCTTT. This chain joins TRBV7-9 and TRBJ1-1; 12 nucleotides agree with TRBD1. Germline V CDR1 and CDR2: SEHNR, FQNEAQ (reference sequence). The ends lost 6 bases at V and 1 base at J; junction bases unmatched: 12. The CDR3 has 18 residues.

CDR3: CASSLGQGNEKLFF. The DNA for the CDR3 is TGTGCCAGCAGCTTAGGGCAGGGGAATGAAAAACTGTTTTTT. V gene TRBV7-6 combines with J gene TRBJ1-4; weak D call: TRBD1 (6 bases). The germline gives CDR1 SGHVS, CDR2 FNYEAQ. This CDR3 is 14 amino acids long. Trimming pared 1 base from V and 5 bases from J, leaving 8 bases between.

The chain couples TRBV5-1 to TRBJ1-1; tentatively, D is TRBD1 (5 bases). V was trimmed by 4 bases and J by 1 base, leaving 11 bases between them. The CDR3 is 14 residues long. The germline gives CDR1 SGHRS, CDR2 YFSETQ. The CDR3 bases are TGCGCCAGCAGCCCAGACGACAGGAACACTGAAGCTTTCTTT. Its protein is CASSPDDRNTEAFF.

The rearrangement links TRBV20-1 to TRBJ2-3; D is possibly TRBD2 (5 bases). The CDR3 runs to 15 residues. Germline CDR1 and CDR2: DFQATT and SNEGSKA (reference sequence). Trimming took 3 bases from V and 3 from J, leaving 16 bases between them. In nucleotides, the CDR3 is TGCAGTGCTAGTATAGTGGGAGTTGGGACAGATACGCAGTATTTT. This gives the protein CSASIVGVGTDTQYF.

The rearrangement uses TRBV11-2 and TRBJ1-1, with 11 bases aligning to TRBD1. J lost 8 bases, V lost 5 bases, and 16 bases had no gene match. Germline CDR1 is SGHAT and CDR2 is FQNNGV. The CDR3 contains 17 residues. CDR3 loop: CASSPLIGQGASTEAFF. CDR3 nucleotide sequence: TGTGCCAGCAGCCCCCTGATAGGACAGGGGGCAAGTACGGAAGCTTTCTTT.